A selection of T cell receptor beta chains follows, all from one sample in a study of beta chain features in type 1 diabetes. The table came from immunoSEQ multiplex PCR; TCRdb's copy has only in-frame clones and leaves some out. The sample includes approximately 58,000 clones, around 60% of them seen just once. Sample: stem cell memory CD4+ T cells from blood. All receptors come from a woman aged 25 to 39 with type 1 diabetes. Each CDR3 is given with its conserved first and last residue. The order of the fields is clone size, J gene, V gene, D gene, CDR3 protein, CDR3 DNA. A D gene is named only where the DNA matches it firmly. Expanded clones get a size class; other rows say once, few or many, or leave the size out.

NA | TRBJ2-5 | TRBV15 | TRBD2 | CATSRRGSPETQYF | TGTGCCACCAGCCGCCGCGGGAGCCCGGAGACCCAGTACTTC
once | TRBJ2-1 | TRBV28 | TRBD2 | CASSLWWEGNNEQFF | TGTGCCAGCAGTTTATGGTGGGAGGGTAACAATGAGCAGTTCTTC
few | TRBJ2-7 | TRBV29-1 | TRBD1 | CSALGGQGYEQYF | TGCAGCGCCCTAGGAGGACAGGGCTACGAGCAGTACTTC
NA | TRBJ2-1 | TRBV19 | NA | CASSIEFQSGQFF | TGTGCCAGTAGTATAGAGTTCCAGTCTGGGCAGTTCTTC
once | TRBJ1-1 | TRBV2 | TRBD1 | CASSVQGASNTEAFF | TGTGCCAGCAGCGTACAGGGGGCCTCGAACACTGAAGCTTTCTTT
few | TRBJ2-1 | TRBV4-2 | TRBD2 | CASSQDGGRAYNEQFF | TGTGCCAGCAGCCAAGACGGCGGGAGGGCCTACAATGAGCAGTTCTTC
few | TRBJ1-4 | TRBV7-9 | NA | CASSFPPGAANEKLFF | TGTGCCAGCAGCTTCCCCCCAGGGGCCGCTAATGAAAAACTGTTTTTT
NA | TRBJ1-1 | TRBV18 | NA | CASSPPRHPQVNTEAFF | TGTGCCAGCTCACCACCCCGTCATCCCCAGGTGAACACTGAAGCTTTCTTT
NA | TRBJ2-5 | TRBV6-1 | NA | CASSETIAVQETQYF | TGTGCCAGCAGTGAAACCATTGCAGTACAAGAGACCCAGTACTTC
few | TRBJ2-1 | TRBV29-1 | TRBD2 | CSVSHSGSINEQFF | TGCAGCGTTTCCCATAGCGGGAGTATTAATGAGCAGTTCTTC
NA | TRBJ1-2 | TRBV29-1 | TRBD1 | CSAQGQVTGYTF | TGCAGCGCCCAAGGACAGGTCACCGGCTACACCTTC
NA | TRBJ2-6 | TRBV27 | TRBD1 | CASSLAGTGVSNVLTF | TGTGCCAGCAGTTTGGCCGGGACAGGGGTGTCCAACGTCCTGACTTTC
few | TRBJ2-3 | TRBV18 | NA | CASSPVSSTDTQYF | TGTGCCAGCTCACCAGTCTCCAGCACAGATACGCAGTATTTT
NA | TRBJ1-5 | TRBV5-6 | NA | CASSLAGSNNQPQHF | TGTGCCAGCAGCTTGGCCGGTAGCAACAATCAGCCCCAGCATTTT
NA | TRBJ1-5 | TRBV21-1 | NA | CARKGQYNQPQHF | TGTGCCCGCAAGGGACAGTACAATCAGCCCCAGCATTTT
once | TRBJ2-3 | TRBV29-1 | TRBD2 | CSVEESGSIDTQYF | TGCAGCGTTGAAGAGAGCGGGAGTATAGATACGCAGTATTTT
NA | TRBJ2-5 | TRBV5-1 | TRBD1 | CASSPGTGKETQYF | TGCGCCAGCAGCCCCGGGACAGGGAAAGAGACCCAGTACTTC
NA | TRBJ2-3 | TRBV29-1 | TRBD2 | CSVESLGTSGLGTDTQYF | TGCAGCGTTGAAAGTTTAGGGACTAGCGGCCTCGGGACAGATACGCAGTATTTT
NA | TRBJ1-2 | TRBV5-6 | NA | CASSWSPIRDYGYTF | TGTGCCAGCAGCTGGAGCCCTATCCGGGACTATGGCTACACCTTC
NA | TRBJ2-7 | TRBV7-9 | NA | CASSSTQISYEQYF | TGTGCCAGCAGCTCCACACAGATCTCCTACGAGCAGTACTTC
few | TRBJ2-5 | TRBV7-7 | NA | CASSLAAEGETQYF | TGTGCTAGCAGCTTAGCGGCGGAGGGAGAGACCCAGTACTTC
NA | TRBJ1-1 | TRBV19 | NA | CATRDKHMNTEAFF | TGTGCCACGAGGGACAAACATATGAACACTGAAGCTTTCTTT
NA | TRBJ1-2 | TRBV25-1 | NA | CASSEQAAYGYTF | TGTGCCAGCAGTGAACAGGCAGCCTATGGCTACACCTTC
few | TRBJ2-1 | TRBV11-2 | TRBD2 | CASRLAGGPSYNEQFF | TGTGCCAGCAGACTAGCGGGAGGGCCTTCCTACAATGAGCAGTTCTTC
NA | TRBJ2-5 | TRBV28 | NA | CASSLRGAGTQYF | TGTGCCAGCAGTTTACGGGGGGCCGGGACCCAGTACTTC
NA | TRBJ1-1 | TRBV29-1 | NA | CSAAHEDWHTEAFF | TGCAGCGCCGCACATGAGGATTGGCACACTGAAGCTTTCTTT
NA | TRBJ1-4 | TRBV7-8 | TRBD1 | CASSAQGAVEKLFF | TGTGCCAGCAGCGCCCAGGGGGCGGTTGAAAAACTGTTTTTT
once | TRBJ2-7 | TRBV7-2 | NA | CASSPTYEQYF | TGTGCCAGCAGCCCCACCTACGAGCAGTACTTC
NA | TRBJ1-2 | TRBV27 | TRBD1 | CASSTRQGEGVGYTF | TGTGCCAGCAGTACCCGACAGGGGGAAGGAGTGGGCTACACCTTC
NA | TRBJ1-2 | TRBV11-1 | TRBD1 | CASTPAPGQGDNYGYTF | TGTGCCAGCACCCCAGCCCCAGGACAGGGGGATAACTATGGCTACACCTTC
few | TRBJ2-5 | TRBV4-1 | NA | CASSQDTSRRETQYF | TGCGCCAGCAGCCAAGACACTAGTCGGAGGGAGACCCAGTACTTC
NA | TRBJ2-2 | TRBV7-3 | NA | CATDRSNTGELFF | TGTGCCACCGACAGGTCAAACACCGGGGAGCTGTTTTTT
NA | TRBJ1-2 | TRBV2 | NA | CASSLTEGDGYTF | TGTGCCAGCAGCCTCACTGAAGGGGATGGCTACACCTTC
NA | TRBJ2-7 | TRBV30 | TRBD1 | CAWSAYRGQGDEQYF | TGTGCCTGGAGTGCCTACCGGGGACAGGGGGACGAGCAGTACTTC
NA | TRBJ2-1 | TRBV29-1 | TRBD1 | CSVESGQASSYNEQFF | TGCAGCGTTGAAAGTGGACAGGCAAGCTCCTACAATGAGCAGTTCTTC
NA | TRBJ2-1 | TRBV30 | NA | CAMEPPPAGVHEQFF | TGTGCCATGGAGCCTCCCCCGGCCGGGGTCCATGAGCAGTTCTTC
NA | TRBJ2-7 | TRBV6-6 | TRBD2 | CASEGTSGNYEQYF | TGTGCCAGTGAGGGGACTAGCGGAAACTACGAGCAGTACTTC
NA | TRBJ2-7 | TRBV6-1 | TRBD1 | CASWTGDSSYEQYF | TGTGCCAGCTGGACAGGCGATAGCTCCTACGAGCAGTACTTC
NA | TRBJ2-2 | TRBV7-6 | NA | CASRTPGVNTGDLFF | TGTGCCAGCAGAACCCCCGGCGTGAACACCGGGGATCTGTTTTTT
few | TRBJ2-7 | TRBV28 | TRBD2 | CASRTAGTSVTYEQYF | TGTGCCAGCAGGACAGCCGGGACTAGCGTAACCTACGAGCAGTACTTC
few | TRBJ2-5 | TRBV29-1 | TRBD1 | CSSWTGTETQYF | TGCAGCTCGTGGACAGGGACGGAGACCCAGTACTTC
NA | TRBJ2-2 | TRBV9 | TRBD2 | CASSVSGTTNTGELFF | TGTGCCAGCAGCGTTAGTGGGACTACTAACACCGGGGAGCTGTTTTTT
once | TRBJ1-5 | TRBV7-2 | NA | CASKRQGNQPQHF | TGTGCCAGCAAAAGGCAGGGCAATCAGCCCCAGCATTTT
few | TRBJ2-7 | TRBV11-2 | TRBD2 | CASSSGLAGGLWYEQYF | TGTGCCAGCAGCTCGGGACTAGCGGGAGGGCTTTGGTACGAGCAGTACTTC
NA | TRBJ1-1 | TRBV7-9 | TRBD1 | CASSLGQGEDTEAFF | TGTGCCAGCAGCTTAGGACAGGGGGAGGACACTGAAGCTTTCTTT
NA | TRBJ1-1 | TRBV9 | NA | CASSVAGNTEAFF | TGTGCCAGCAGCGTAGCAGGGAACACTGAAGCTTTCTTT
NA | TRBJ2-5 | TRBV5-4 | NA | CASSLEATSGRKTQYF | TGTGCCAGCAGCTTGGAGGCCACGAGCGGTCGAAAGACCCAGTACTTC
NA | TRBJ2-3 | TRBV15 | TRBD2 | CATNGLAGGLDTQYF | TGTGCCACCAACGGACTAGCGGGAGGGCTGGATACGCAGTATTTT
NA | TRBJ1-2 | TRBV11-2 | NA | CASSSGIVAGYTF | TGTGCCAGCAGCAGTGGTATTGTGGCTGGCTACACCTTC
NA | TRBJ1-2 | TRBV11-2 | NA | CASSFLSGGSFDGYTF | TGTGCCAGCAGCTTCCTCTCGGGGGGCAGTTTTGATGGCTACACCTTC
NA | TRBJ2-7 | TRBV28 | TRBD1 | CASSLGQGRIIAYEQYF | TGTGCCAGCAGTTTAGGACAGGGACGCATCATAGCCTACGAGCAGTACTTC
NA | TRBJ2-7 | TRBV18 | TRBD2 | CASSSSTSGAYEQYF | TGTGCCAGCTCCTCATCGACTAGCGGAGCCTACGAGCAGTACTTC
NA | TRBJ2-3 | TRBV5-1 | TRBD1 | CASALRTGGTDTQYF | TGCGCCAGCGCCTTGCGGACAGGGGGAACAGATACGCAGTATTTT